This T cell receptor (beta chain) was retrieved from a study of cytomegalovirus exposure and HLA in healthy donors. Both 60 Vbeta primers and 13 Jbeta primers went into the PCR. TCRdb's table, derived via immunoSEQ multiplex PCR, lists solely in-frame clones and lacks some. This table has around 67,000 clones, 75% to 80% appearing once. V shed 6 bases and J shed 2 bases, with 10 bases lying between them. CDR1 and CDR2 (germline): MNHNS, SASEGT. This CDR3 region has 13 residues. This rearrangement joins TRBV6-1 to TRBJ2-5, with a tentative D call TRBD1 (5 bases). The sample was PBMCs. This clonotype originated in a man aged 18 to 30 in good health and CMV-seropositive. The CDR3 bases are TGTGCCAGCAGGGGGCCTCCTCAAGAGACCCAGTACTTC. Its translation is CASRGPPQETQYF.